Listed below are T cell receptor beta chains from one sample, sequenced in a study of T cell changes during pregnancy in multiple sclerosis. The protocol was immunoSEQ multiplex PCR, while the TCRdb copy is restricted to in-frame clones and leaves out a portion. The sample gives 80,000 or so clones, 94% of which show up once; about 1% is in the top ten. The sample consisted of peripheral blood, taken in the second trimester of pregnancy. These receptors were taken from a female donor in good health, enrolled as a control in a pregnancy study. Both conserved end residues are part of each CDR3. The D gene is left open where the match is weak. Some rows have no size entry. The others give once, few or many, or a class for an expanded clone.

clone size	D gene	V gene	J gene	CDR3 protein	CDR3 DNA
.	.	TRBV30	TRBJ2-1	CAWSPRPQVYPDNEQFF	TGTGCCTGGAGTCCCCGTCCACAGGTCTACCCGGACAATGAGCAGTTCTTC
.	.	TRBV29-1	TRBJ1-1	CSVEDSAGRREAFF	TGCAGCGTTGAAGATAGTGCCGGGAGGCGTGAAGCTTTCTTT
.	TRBD1	TRBV19	TRBJ1-5	CASSIGDRAGQPQHF	TGTGCCAGTAGTATAGGAGACAGGGCCGGGCAGCCCCAGCATTTT
.	.	TRBV10-3	TRBJ1-2	CAISDTEPNYGYTF	TGTGCCATCAGTGATACAGAGCCTAACTATGGCTACACCTTC
.	.	TRBV29-1	TRBJ2-5	CSGIKETQYF	TGCAGCGGTATAAAAGAGACCCAGTACTTC
once	.	TRBV5-1	TRBJ1-2	CASSLEPSYGYTF	TGCGCCAGCAGCTTGGAACCCAGCTATGGCTACACCTTC
.	.	TRBV5-4	TRBJ2-7	CASSRSTGSSYEQYF	TGTGCCAGCAGCCGATCCACGGGTAGCTCCTACGAGCAGTACTTC
.	.	TRBV19	TRBJ2-1	CASSTGWSSYNEQFF	TGTGCCAGTAGTACCGGATGGAGCTCCTACAATGAGCAGTTCTTC
.	.	TRBV5-4	TRBJ2-7	CASSYRTEPYEQYF	TGTGCCAGCAGCTACCGGACTGAACCCTACGAGCAGTACTTC
.	TRBD1	TRBV2	TRBJ2-7	CASSQQGPRLSYEQYF	TGTGCCAGCAGTCAACAGGGGCCTCGCCTCTCCTACGAGCAGTACTTC
once	TRBD2	TRBV6-1	TRBJ2-7	CASSEAETSKPYEQYF	TGTGCCAGCAGTGAAGCGGAGACTAGCAAGCCCTACGAGCAGTACTTC
.	.	TRBV5-1	TRBJ2-3	CASSLARGAGADTQYF	TGCGCCAGCAGCTTGGCACGGGGTGCCGGCGCAGATACGCAGTATTTT
.	.	TRBV5-1	TRBJ2-1	CASSRGSGSYNEQFF	TGCGCCAGCTCGAGGGGGTCCGGCTCCTACAATGAGCAGTTCTTC
.	TRBD1	TRBV28	TRBJ2-4	CASSSGTELAKNIQYF	TGTGCCAGCAGTTCCGGGACAGAACTAGCCAAAAACATTCAGTACTTC
.	TRBD2	TRBV2	TRBJ2-1	CASSSIGLGYNEQFF	TGTGCCAGCAGTTCAATAGGACTAGGCTACAATGAGCAGTTCTTC
.	TRBD1	TRBV7-9	TRBJ1-1	CASSFQGGKTEAFF	TGTGCCAGCAGCTTCCAGGGGGGAAAGACTGAAGCTTTCTTT
.	.	TRBV30	TRBJ2-7	CAWSFTGMPEQYF	TGTGCCTGGAGTTTTACAGGGATGCCCGAGCAGTACTTC
.	.	TRBV6-4	TRBJ2-2	CASSDSGGGSGTGELFF	TGTGCCAGCAGTGACTCGGGCGGAGGGTCGGGCACCGGGGAGCTGTTTTTT
.	TRBD2	TRBV5-4	TRBJ2-3	CASSPGGLAGEIDTQYF	TGTGCCAGCAGCCCGGGAGGACTAGCGGGAGAAATAGATACGCAGTATTTT
.	.	TRBV4-1	TRBJ1-2	CASSPPQGTHYGYTF	TGCGCCAGCAGCCCACCCCAGGGGACCCACTATGGCTACACCTTC
once	TRBD1	TRBV29-1	TRBJ2-3	CSAGTGGTDTQYF	TGCAGCGCCGGGACAGGGGGCACAGATACGCAGTATTTT
.	.	TRBV2	TRBJ2-4	CASTVATKNIQYF	TGTGCCAGCACCGTAGCTACTAAAAACATTCAGTACTTC
.	TRBD2	TRBV28	TRBJ2-2	CASMIAGENTGELFF	TGTGCCAGCATGATAGCGGGCGAGAACACCGGGGAGCTGTTTTTT
.	.	TRBV28	TRBJ1-2	CASSRDSNYGYTF	TGTGCCAGCAGTCGGGACTCTAACTATGGCTACACCTTC
.	.	TRBV28	TRBJ1-3	CASRRYAAYSGNTIYF	TGTGCCAGCAGACGATACGCCGCCTACTCTGGAAACACCATATATTTT
.	TRBD1	TRBV11-2	TRBJ2-5	CASSLVRDSYSAQETQYF	TGTGCCAGCAGCTTAGTCCGGGACAGTTACAGTGCCCAAGAGACCCAGTACTTC
once	.	TRBV11-1	TRBJ2-2	CASESRAGANTGELFF	TGTGCCAGCGAATCCAGAGCGGGCGCGAACACCGGGGAGCTGTTTTTT
.	.	TRBV20-1	TRBJ2-7	CSARRGGEQYF	TGCAGTGCTAGGAGGGGGGGCGAGCAGTACTTC
.	.	TRBV21-1	TRBJ2-7	CASSKRLAGGVDEQYF	TGTGCCAGCAGCAAAAGGCTAGCGGGAGGGGTCGACGAGCAGTACTTC
.	TRBD1	TRBV7-9	TRBJ1-2	CASGVRTGHGYTF	TGTGCCAGCGGGGTTCGGACAGGGCATGGCTACACCTTC
.	TRBD2	TRBV2	TRBJ2-1	CASSEGGIIYRETSGRWGDEQFF	TGTGCCAGCAGTGAAGGGGGGATAATTTACAGGGAGACTAGCGGGAGGTGGGGGGATGAGCAGTTCTTC
.	.	TRBV11-1	TRBJ2-5	CASSYGSQETQYF	TGTGCCAGCAGCTACGGGAGCCAAGAGACCCAGTACTTC
.	TRBD2	TRBV18	TRBJ2-6	CASSPPGGPGANVLTF	TGTGCCAGCTCACCCCCGGGGGGGCCCGGGGCCAACGTCCTGACTTTC
.	TRBD1	TRBV2	TRBJ1-1	CASRGIQGLAEAFF	TGTGCCAGCAGGGGCATACAGGGGTTAGCTGAAGCTTTCTTT
.	.	TRBV30	TRBJ1-5	CAWSTGQSNQPQHF	TGTGCCTGGAGTACAGGACAAAGCAATCAGCCCCAGCATTTT
.	.	TRBV28	TRBJ1-1	CASSLLPGNTEAFF	TGTGCCAGCAGTTTATTACCCGGGAACACTGAAGCTTTCTTT
.	.	TRBV27	TRBJ1-5	CASSPLGGAKQPQHF	TGTGCCAGCAGTCCCCTGGGGGGGGCCAAACAGCCCCAGCATTTT
.	TRBD1	TRBV11-2	TRBJ2-1	CASSLWSLRDRGRYNEQFF	TGTGCCAGCAGCTTGTGGAGTTTGAGGGACAGGGGTCGGTACAATGAGCAGTTCTTC
.	TRBD2	TRBV4-1	TRBJ2-2	CASSGLAVNTGELFF	TGCGCCAGCAGTGGACTAGCGGTTAACACCGGGGAGCTGTTTTTT
once	.	TRBV5-5	TRBJ2-4	CASSPAGAKNIQYF	TGTGCCAGCAGCCCAGCAGGGGCCAAAAACATTCAGTACTTC
once	.	TRBV7-2	TRBJ2-1	CASSPRSREPYNEQFF	TGTGCCAGCAGCCCCCGATCCCGGGAGCCCTACAATGAGCAGTTCTTC